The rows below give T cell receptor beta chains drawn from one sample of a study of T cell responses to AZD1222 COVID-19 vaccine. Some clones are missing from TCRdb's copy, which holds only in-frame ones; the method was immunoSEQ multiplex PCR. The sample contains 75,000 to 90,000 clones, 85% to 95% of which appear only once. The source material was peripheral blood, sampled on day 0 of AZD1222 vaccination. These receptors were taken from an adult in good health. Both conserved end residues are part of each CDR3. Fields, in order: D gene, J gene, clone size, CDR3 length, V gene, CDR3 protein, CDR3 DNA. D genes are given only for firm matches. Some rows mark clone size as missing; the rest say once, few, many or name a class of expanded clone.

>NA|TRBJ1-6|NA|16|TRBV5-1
CASSFLVSSYNSPLHF
TGCGCCAGCAGCTTTCTGGTCAGTTCCTATAATTCACCCCTCCACTTT
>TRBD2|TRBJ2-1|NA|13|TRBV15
CATAGGAGNEQFF
TGTGCCACAGCGGGGGGGGCTGGCAATGAGCAGTTCTTC
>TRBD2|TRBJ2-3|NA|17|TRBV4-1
CASTLTAGTSGAYAQYF
TGCGCCAGCACCCTTACCGCCGGGACTAGCGGGGCCTATGCGCAGTATTTT
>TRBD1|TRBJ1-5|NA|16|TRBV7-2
CASSVTGGGSNQPQHF
TGTGCCAGCAGCGTCACAGGGGGCGGTAGCAATCAGCCCCAGCATTTT
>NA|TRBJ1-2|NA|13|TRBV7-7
CASSLGSGYGYTF
TGTGCTAGCAGCTTAGGAAGCGGCTATGGCTACACCTTC
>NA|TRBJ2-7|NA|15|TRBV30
CAWSVGQIITYEQYF
TGTGCCTGGAGTGTCGGACAAATAATTACCTACGAGCAGTACTTC
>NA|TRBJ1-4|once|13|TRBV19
CASVSATNEKLFF
TGTGCCAGTGTATCGGCAACTAATGAAAAACTGTTTTTT
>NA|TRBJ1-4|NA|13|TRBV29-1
CSAIPREREKLFF
TGCAGCGCAATTCCCCGTGAGAGGGAAAAACTGTTTTTT
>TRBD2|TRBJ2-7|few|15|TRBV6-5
CASSYDTSGAYEQYF
TGTGCCAGCAGTTACGATACTAGCGGGGCCTACGAGCAGTACTTC
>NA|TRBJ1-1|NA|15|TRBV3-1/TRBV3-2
CASSQGVGAETEAFF
TGTGCCAGCAGCCAAGGTGTGGGGGCAGAAACTGAAGCTTTCTTT
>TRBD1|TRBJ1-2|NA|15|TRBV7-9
CASSSPGQGSVGYTF
TGTGCCAGCAGCTCCCCGGGACAGGGGAGTGTTGGCTACACCTTC
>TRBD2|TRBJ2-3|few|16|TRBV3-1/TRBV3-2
CASSQGSGAGTDTQYF
TGTGCCAGCAGCCAAGGTAGCGGGGCCGGCACAGATACGCAGTATTTT
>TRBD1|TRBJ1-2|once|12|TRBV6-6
CASIRDRDSYTF
TGTGCCAGCATCCGGGACAGGGATAGCTACACCTTC